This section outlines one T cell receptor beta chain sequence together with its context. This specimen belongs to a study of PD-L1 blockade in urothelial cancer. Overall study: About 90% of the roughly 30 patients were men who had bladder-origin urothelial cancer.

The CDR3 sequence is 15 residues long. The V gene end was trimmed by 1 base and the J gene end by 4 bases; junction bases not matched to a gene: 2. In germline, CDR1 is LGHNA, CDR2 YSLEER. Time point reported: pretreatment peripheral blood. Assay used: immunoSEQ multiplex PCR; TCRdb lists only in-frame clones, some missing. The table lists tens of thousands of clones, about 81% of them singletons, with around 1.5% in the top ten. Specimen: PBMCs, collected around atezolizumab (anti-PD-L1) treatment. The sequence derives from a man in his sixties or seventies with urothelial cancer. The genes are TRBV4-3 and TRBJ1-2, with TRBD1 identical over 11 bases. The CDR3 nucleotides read TGCGCCAGCAGCCAAGGGGGGACAGGGGGCTATGGCTACACCTTC. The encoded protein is CASSQGGTGGYGYTF.